The 17 T cell receptor beta chains reported below all come from one sample, sequenced in a study of tumor-infiltrating lymphocytes in primary liver carcinoma. Production of TCR beta cDNA used roughly 480 ng total RNA together with a constant-region primer. Modified slightly, ARM-PCR produced TCR beta libraries over three nested multiplex PCR rounds. Rounds one and two of PCR, each of 10 cycles, were primed with TRBV1-TRBV30 forward primers and a C-beta reverse primer. TCRdb independently ran MiXCR on the multiplex PCR reads; one entry per CDR3 protein. Among 300,000 to 400,000 distinct CDR3 sequences listed, about 60% were seen once. Germline DNA was extracted too, while blood RNA derived from unsorted whole blood. Sequenced input: peripheral blood. These receptors came from a man aged 35-49 years with primary liver carcinoma and hepatitis B virus infection.

On this clonotype itself: No conserved phenylalanine or tryptophan ends this CDR3, so it is likely a read error. The chain joins TRBV4-2 to TRBJ1-1; D unclear. In germline, CDR1 is LGHNA, CDR2 YNFKEQ. CDR3 size: 12 residues. CDR3 in DNA: TGTACCAGCAGCCAAGTTTCGGGGGAAGCTTTCCTT. Its protein product is CTSSQVSGEAFL.

As regards this clonotype: A much larger clone sits a single nucleotide away, making a read error possible. This sequence joins TRBV10-3 and TRBJ2-5; D not resolved. Per the germline V gene, CDR1 is ENHRY and CDR2 is SYGVKD. The CDR3 has 15 residues. The DNA of the CDR3 is TGTGCCATCAGTGAATCCCAGGTGTTCCAAGATACCCAGTACTTC. Its translation is CAISESQVFQDTQYF.

Notes on this clonotype: At one end, the junction sequence differs from germline, possibly due to a read error. The chain carries TRBV11-2 and TRBJ1-4, with D maybe TRBD1 (6 bases). Germline-derived CDR1 and CDR2 are SGHAT and FQNNGV. This CDR3 comprises 14 residues. This chain's CDR3 is CASNLEQGNEKLFF. The DNA for the CDR3 is TGTGCCAGCAACTTAGAACAGGGAAATGAAAAACTGTTTTTT.

This clonotype appeared once. A much larger clone sits a single nucleotide away, making a read error possible. The V and J genes are TRBV6-5 and TRBJ2-3, with 7 bases lining up with TRBD2. CDR3 length equals 15 residues. CDR1 is MNHEY and CDR2 is SVGAGI in the germline V gene. The CDR3, as DNA: TGTGCCAGCAGTTACATGCGGTCGGGGGGACTTACGCGGTATTTT. It yields the protein CASSYMRSGGLTRYF.

About this clonotype itself: One end of the junction is discordant with germline, which a read error may explain. J is TRBJ2-3 and V is TRBV6-6, with D possibly TRBD2 on 5 matching bases. The CDR3 sequence is 17 residues long. CDR1 is MNHNY, CDR2 SVGAGI, per germline (reference sequence). As DNA, the CDR3 is TGTGCCAGCAGACTTACGGAGGCTAGCAGCCCCACAGATACGCACTATTTT. Encoded protein: CASRLTEASSPTDTHYF.

This clonotype occurred once. At one end the junction does not follow the germline gene, possibly because of a read error. This CDR3 is CTSSLNFPGQSTGELFF. For the CDR3, the DNA is TGTACCAGCAGTCTAAATTTCCCGGGACAGTCAACCGGGGAGCTGTTTTTT. This chain uses TRBV28 with TRBJ2-2, with 7 bases aligning to TRBD1. CDR3 length equals 17 residues. Germline CDR1 and CDR2: MDHEN and SYDVKM.

The V gene is TRBV4-1, the J gene TRBJ2-5; unclear D gene. V lost 3 bases, J lost 13 bases, and 12 bases lay in between. From germline, CDR1 is MGHRA and CDR2 YSYEKL. The CDR3 loop spans 11 amino acids. This chain's CDR3 is CASSHHGDLYF. CDR3 nucleotides: TGCGCCAGCAGCCACCACGGAGACCTGTACTTC.

This chain connects TRBV18 to TRBJ2-7, with 9 bases lining up with TRBD1. Germline V gives CDR1 KGHSH, CDR2 LQKENI. The J segment lost 5 bases and the V segment lost 3 bases, leaving 5 bases of the junction unmatched. The CDR3 contains 14 residues. CDR3 sequence (DNA): TGTGCCAGCTCACCCTGGACAGGGGAGGACGAGCAGTACTTC. The encoded protein is CASSPWTGEDEQYF.

This clonotype was seen a handful of times. The CDR3 region has the DNA TGCGCCAGCAGCTTGTCCCCCGGGACTAGACATAATGAGCAGTTCTTC. This codes for CASSLSPGTRHNEQFF. The chain uses TRBV5-1 and TRBJ2-1; 8 bases are shared with TRBD2. There are 16 residues in the CDR3. V lost 1 base and J lost 7; bases outside the gene matches: 10. Germline V gives CDR1 SGHRS, CDR2 YFSETQ. The whole variable domain, filled in from reference TRBV5-1 and TRBJ2-1, reads KAGVTQTPRYLIKTRGQQVTLSCSPISGHRSVSWYQQTPGQGLQFLFEYFSETQRNKGNFPGRFSGRQFSNSRSEMNVSTLELGDSALYLCASSLSPGTRHNEQFFGPGTRLTVL.

A remark on this clonotype: A single base separates this from a much larger clone, so it may be a read error. This chain uses TRBV6-5 with TRBJ2-3, with no clear D. Germline assignment: CDR1 MNHEY and CDR2 SVGAGI. CDR3 length: 14 residues. CDR3 region: CASSYGSAPDTQFF. The CDR3 nucleotides read TGTGCCAGCAGTTACGGGTCAGCCCCAGATACGCAGTTTTTT.

On this clonotype: Being one base from a much bigger clone, this may be a read error. The chain recombines TRBV10-3 with TRBJ1-1, with a tentative D call TRBD1 (6 bases). The length of the CDR3 is 13 residues. Looked up from germline, CDR1 is ENHRY and CDR2 is SYGVKD. CDR3 residues: CAIRDSLNTEAYF. For the CDR3, the DNA is TGTGCCATCAGGGACAGTCTGAACACTGAAGCTTACTTT.

V usage is TRBV4-1 and J usage is TRBJ2-2, with TRBD1 matching over 8 bases. This CDR3 spans 16 amino acids. After removal of 1 base from V and 6 bases from J, the junction contained 7 bases not matched to a gene. Per germline, CDR1 MGHRA and CDR2 YSYEKL. The CDR3: CASSQAQQGVSGELFF. CDR3 coding DNA: TGCGCCAGCAGCCAAGCTCAACAGGGGGTCTCCGGGGAGCTGTTTTTT.

Of note for this clonotype: Here the CDR3 omits its conserved ending phenylalanine or tryptophan, so a read error is the likely source. It is unclear where the CDR3 begins or ends on the DNA, so no DNA is shown, and the CDR3 is as TCRdb lists it. This sequence joins TRBV12-3 or TRBV12-4 and TRBJ2-1; the D segment call TRBD1 is taken from the table without a DNA check. The CDR3 is 14 amino acids long, termini counted. CDR3 amino acids: CASSPVTGGNEHFL.

As to this clonotype: This could be a read error, since a much larger clone is one nucleotide away. The chain employs TRBV4-2 and TRBJ1-3; D not certain. Trimming removed 0 bases from V and 4 bases from J, with 10 bases in between. This CDR3 is built from 15 residues. Looked up from germline, CDR1 is LGHNA and CDR2 is YNFKEQ. Here the CDR3 DNA reads TGTGCCAGCAGCCAAGAGCCGTCAGACGGAAACACCATATATTTT. It encodes CASSQEPSDGNTIYF.

This clonotype was seen only a few times. Being one base from a much bigger clone, this may be a read error. The chain carries TRBV29-1 and TRBJ1-4, with 7 nucleotides matching TRBD1. From germline, CDR1 is SQVTM and CDR2 ANQGSEA. J gave up 2 bases and V 7 bases, and 4 bases lay outside the gene matches. CDR3 length: 13 residues. The DNA of the CDR3 is TGCAGCGGCTCGACAGGGACTAATGAAAAACTGTTTTTT. Protein product: CSGSTGTNEKLFF.

Of note for this clonotype: A much larger clonotype is one base distant, so this may be a read error. No conserved phenylalanine or tryptophan is present at the end of the CDR3, so a read error is the likely explanation. The rearrangement joins TRBV6-5 to TRBJ2-3; possible D gene TRBD1, 6 bases. The CDR3 loop spans 14 amino acids. V lost 5 bases and J lost 2, with 11 bases in between. Germline loops: CDR1 MNHEY, CDR2 SVGAGI. CDR3: CASSPGHHTDTQYL. The CDR3 DNA reads as TGTGCCAGCAGTCCGGGACACCACACAGATACGCAGTATTTA.

This clonotype was counted ten times or more. The chain carries TRBV5-6 and TRBJ1-1, with D possibly TRBD1 on 6 matching bases. Germline V CDR1 and CDR2: SGHDT, YYEEEE. This CDR3 spans 16 amino acids. The ends were cut back, 1 base at V and 3 bases at J, with 16 bases in the middle. The CDR3 bases are TGTGCCAGCAGCTTGAACCGGGACAAGAGTTACACTGAAGCTTTCTTT. Its protein product is CASSLNRDKSYTEAFF.